Sequencing of this T cell receptor (beta chain) was carried out in a study of regulatory T cells in long-lasting Graves disease. Study background: Patients with new Graves' disease had used antithyroid drugs below 3 months.

The authors built TCR beta libraries using iRepertoire HTBI primers and Arm-PCR of CDR3 regions. A single record per CDR3 protein comes from TCRdb applying MiXCR to the multiplex PCR reads. The top ten clones hold about 10% of a sample with about 440,000 distinct CDR3 sequences, about 17% of them seen once. This CDR3 is built from 10 residues. Germline values: CDR1 SEHNR, CDR2 FQNEAQ (reference sequence). The V end was cut by 1 base, the J end by 11 bases, with 5 bases between. The time point was: newly diagnosed GD, antithyroid drugs for less than 3 months. Construction of the TCR library relied on RNA isolated from PBMCs. This clonotype has at least ten counts. The antigen is not known. Findings and limits, study-wide: Persistent-disease Graves' patients showed less TCR diversity than new cases.

The same sample was also used in a study of T cells in Graves' hyperthyroidism and ophthalmopathy. That paper notes: Diagnostic assessment was based on clinical symptoms, serum thyroxine and TRAb, thyroid ultrasound and orbital computed tomography.

This sequence originates from a woman in her twenties or thirties with Graves disease. The sequences come from peripheral blood mononuclear cells (PBMCs), collected at new diagnosis, from a patient treated with antithyroid drugs. This chain uses TRBV7-9 with TRBJ1-1; maybe TRBD1 (5 bases). CDR3 bases: TGTGCCAGCAGCTTAGAGGGGGCTTTCTTT. This gives the protein CASSLEGAFF.